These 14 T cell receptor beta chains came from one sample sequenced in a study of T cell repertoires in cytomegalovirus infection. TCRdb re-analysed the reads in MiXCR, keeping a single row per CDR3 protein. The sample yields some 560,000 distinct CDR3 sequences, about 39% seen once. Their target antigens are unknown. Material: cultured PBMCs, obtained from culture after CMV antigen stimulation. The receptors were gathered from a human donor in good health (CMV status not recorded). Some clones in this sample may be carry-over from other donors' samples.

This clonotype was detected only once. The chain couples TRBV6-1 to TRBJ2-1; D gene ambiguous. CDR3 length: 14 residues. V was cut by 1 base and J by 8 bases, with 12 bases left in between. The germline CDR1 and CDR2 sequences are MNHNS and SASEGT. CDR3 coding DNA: TGTGCCAGCAGTGAAGAGGCTAGTTTGCATGAGCAGTTCTTC. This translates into CASSEEASLHEQFF.

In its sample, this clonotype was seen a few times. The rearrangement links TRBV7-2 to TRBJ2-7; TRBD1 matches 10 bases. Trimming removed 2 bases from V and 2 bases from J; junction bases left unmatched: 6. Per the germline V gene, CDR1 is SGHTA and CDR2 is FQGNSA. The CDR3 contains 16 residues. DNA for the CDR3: TGTGCCAGCAGCTTACTTCTAGGACAGGGGGCCTACGAGCAGTACTTC. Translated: CASSLLLGQGAYEQYF.

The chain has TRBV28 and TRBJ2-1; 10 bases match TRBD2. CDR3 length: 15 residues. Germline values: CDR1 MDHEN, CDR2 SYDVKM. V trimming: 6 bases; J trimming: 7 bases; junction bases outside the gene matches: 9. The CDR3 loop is CASSPLAGVGNEQFF. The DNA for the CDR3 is TGTGCCAGCAGCCCGCTAGCGGGGGTAGGAAATGAGCAGTTCTTC.

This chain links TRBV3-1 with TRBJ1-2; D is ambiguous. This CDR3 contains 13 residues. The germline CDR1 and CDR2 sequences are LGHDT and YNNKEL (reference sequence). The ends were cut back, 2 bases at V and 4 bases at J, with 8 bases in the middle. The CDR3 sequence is CASSQPDFYGYTF. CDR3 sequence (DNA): TGTGCCAGCAGCCAACCCGACTTCTATGGCTACACCTTC.

The CDR3 bases are TGTGCCAGCAGTTCTTCAGGAGTAATGGCTGAAGCTTTCTTT. Translated: CASSSSGVMAEAFF. The chain couples TRBV12-3 or TRBV12-4 to TRBJ1-1; D gene uncertain. V was trimmed by 4 bases and J by 6 bases, leaving 15 bases between them. The CDR3 contains 14 residues.

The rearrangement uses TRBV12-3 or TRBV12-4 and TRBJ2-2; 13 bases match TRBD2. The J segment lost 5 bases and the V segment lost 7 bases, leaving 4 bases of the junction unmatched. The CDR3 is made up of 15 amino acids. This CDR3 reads CASTSGLAGTGELFF. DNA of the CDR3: TGTGCCAGCACCTCGGGACTAGCGGGGACCGGGGAGCTGTTTTTT.

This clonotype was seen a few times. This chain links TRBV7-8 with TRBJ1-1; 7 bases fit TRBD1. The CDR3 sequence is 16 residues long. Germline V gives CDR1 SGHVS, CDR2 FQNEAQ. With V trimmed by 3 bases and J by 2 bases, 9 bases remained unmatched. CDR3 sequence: CASSFRQGGGNTEAFF. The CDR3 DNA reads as TGTGCCAGCAGCTTTCGACAGGGAGGGGGTAACACTGAAGCTTTCTTT.

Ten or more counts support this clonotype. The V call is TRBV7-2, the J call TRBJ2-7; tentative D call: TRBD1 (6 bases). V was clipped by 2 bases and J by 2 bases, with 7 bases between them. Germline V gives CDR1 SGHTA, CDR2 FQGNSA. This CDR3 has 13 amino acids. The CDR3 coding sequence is TGTGCCAGCAGCTTATACAGGGCCTACGAGCAGTACTTC. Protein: CASSLYRAYEQYF.

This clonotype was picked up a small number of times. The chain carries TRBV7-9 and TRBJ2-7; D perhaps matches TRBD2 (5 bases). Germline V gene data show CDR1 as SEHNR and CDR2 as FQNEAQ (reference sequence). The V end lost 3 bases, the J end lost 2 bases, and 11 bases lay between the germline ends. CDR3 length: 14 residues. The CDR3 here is CASSFGIAAYEQYF. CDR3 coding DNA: TGTGCCAGCAGCTTCGGGATTGCCGCCTACGAGCAGTACTTC.

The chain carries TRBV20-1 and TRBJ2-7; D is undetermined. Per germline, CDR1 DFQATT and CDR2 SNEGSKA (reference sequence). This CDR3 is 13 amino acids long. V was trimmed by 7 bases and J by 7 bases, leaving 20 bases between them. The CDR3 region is CSGVIAISKEQYF. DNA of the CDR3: TGCAGTGGTGTTATTGCGATTTCTAAGGAGCAGTACTTC.

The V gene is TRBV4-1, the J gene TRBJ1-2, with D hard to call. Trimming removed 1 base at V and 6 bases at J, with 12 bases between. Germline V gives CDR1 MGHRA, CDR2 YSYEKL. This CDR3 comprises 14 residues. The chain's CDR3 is CASSQAPEADGYTF. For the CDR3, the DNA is TGCGCCAGCAGCCAAGCCCCAGAGGCAGATGGCTACACCTTC.

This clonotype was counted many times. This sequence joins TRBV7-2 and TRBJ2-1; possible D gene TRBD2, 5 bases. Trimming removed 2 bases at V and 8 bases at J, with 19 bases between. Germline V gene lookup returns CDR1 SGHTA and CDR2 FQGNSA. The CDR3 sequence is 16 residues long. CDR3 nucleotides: TGTGCCAGCAGCTTAAGAGGTGGTAGCGCCCTCGATGAGCAGTTCTTC. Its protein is CASSLRGGSALDEQFF.

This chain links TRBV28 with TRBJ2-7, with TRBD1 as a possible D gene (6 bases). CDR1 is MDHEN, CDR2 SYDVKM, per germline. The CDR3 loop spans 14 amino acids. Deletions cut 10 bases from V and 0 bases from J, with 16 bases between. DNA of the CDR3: TGTGCCACCTCTGGACAGACCTACTCCTACGAGCAGTACTTC. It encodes CATSGQTYSYEQYF. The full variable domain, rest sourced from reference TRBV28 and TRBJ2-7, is DVKVTQSSRYLVKRTGEKVFLECVQDMDHENMFWYRQDPGLGLRLIYFSYDVKMKEKGDIPEGYSVSREKKERFSLILESASTNQTSMYLCATSGQTYSYEQYFGPGTRLTVT.

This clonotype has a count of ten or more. CDR3 sequence (DNA): TGTGCCAGCAGCTTAGACGGGCGTAGCAATCAGCCCCAGCATTTT. It is translated as CASSLDGRSNQPQHF. The V call is TRBV7-2, the J call TRBJ1-5; D unresolved. Deletions cut 1 base from V and 0 bases from J, with 7 bases between. Germline V gene data show CDR1 as SGHTA and CDR2 as FQGNSA. The CDR3 is 15 amino acids.